This TCR beta chain appears in the sequencing data of a study of CD8+CD57+ T cells in acquired aplastic anemia. The CDR3 length is 13 residues. Germline V gene sequence: CDR1 SGHTA, CDR2 FQGTGA. Template material for TCR beta VDJ and CDR3 profiling consisted of genomic DNA. TCRdb re-derived calls from the reads in MiXCR, one entry per CDR3 protein. The repertoire consists of roughly 250,000 distinct CDR3 sequences, with roughly 82% occurring once and the leading ten covering roughly 42%. Sequenced patients had shown CD8+CD57+ cell expansion by flow cytometry. With respect to this clonotype: One junction end disagrees with the germline gene, perhaps due to a read error.

V usage is TRBV7-3 and J usage is TRBJ2-1; D is perhaps TRBD1 (5 bases). This sequence was found in a human donor with aplastic anemia. Specimen: sorted CD4+, CD8+, or CD8+CD57+ T cells (not recorded which) from PBMCs. CDR3 DNA sequence: TGTGCCAGCAGTGATGGGGCGATCTATGAGGAGTTCTTC. It translates to CASSDGAIYEEFF.